This T cell receptor (beta chain) is drawn from a study of technical replicates of blood from a few donors. Clones were read by immunoSEQ multiplex PCR, and TCRdb kept only the in-frame ones, dropping some. The sample has 56,000 or so clones, roughly 95% seen once. The specimen was PBMCs. The clonotype originates from a human donor in good health. Some clones in this sample may be carry-over from other donors' samples.

CDR3 residues: CASSGTGHGWTDTQYF. CDR3 in DNA: TGCGCCAGCAGCGGGACTGGCCATGGATGGACAGATACGCAGTATTTT. The rearrangement joins TRBV4-1 to TRBJ2-3; D possibly corresponds to TRBD2 (6 bases). V shed 5 bases and J shed 3 bases, with 18 bases lying between them. Germline lookup yields CDR1 MGHRA and CDR2 YSYEKL. This CDR3 has 16 amino acids.